This T cell receptor beta chain was captured by sequencing in a study of shared clonotypes between healthy human individuals. Study-level findings and limits: Shared clonotypes: roughly 4.5% naive CD4, around 3.5% naive CD8, 2.3% memory CD4, 0.4% to 0.45% memory CD8.

The assay was immunoSEQ multiplex PCR, and TCRdb's table has in-frame clones only and misses some. The sample holds about 1 million clones, about three quarters seen once. With regard to this clone: Its antigen is as yet unknown.

Sequencing was carried out using memory CD4+ T cells sorted from blood. The subset here: CD45RA-negative fraction. The sequence derives from a man aged 18 to 35 in good health.

CDR3 DNA sequence: TGTGCCAGCCTACAGGACTACGAGCAGTACTTC. Amino acids: CASLQDYEQYF. The rearrangement uses TRBV28 and TRBJ2-5; perhaps TRBD1 as D (5 bases). The last part of the DNA fits TRBJ2-7 better; the J call may be wrong. CDR1 and CDR2 (germline): MDHEN, SYDVKM. The CDR3 has 11 residues.